One and the same sample provided the 7 T cell receptor beta chains below, sequenced in a study of blood T cells in healthy people across ages. Alongside a J-beta primer mix, a sample-barcoded 5' primer served in a second PCR lasting 7 to 11 cycles. From the 5' RACE reads, TCRdb called clonotypes with MiXCR, one entry per CDR3 protein. The sample lists more than 700,000 distinct CDR3 sequences, about 42% seen once, with around 18% in the top ten. Sequencing used blood. The source is a man older than 75 in good health.

This clonotype was counted between two and nine times. The chain combines TRBV4-2 with TRBJ2-5; TRBD1 is a possible D gene (5 bases). V dropped 0 bases and J dropped 3 bases, with 11 bases sitting between them. CDR3 length: 15 residues. CDR1 and CDR2 (germline): LGHNA, YNFKEQ. The CDR3 here is CASSQDWGREETQYF. In DNA form, the CDR3 reads TGTGCCAGCAGCCAAGATTGGGGCAGGGAAGAGACCCAGTACTTC.

The V gene is TRBV18, the J gene TRBJ2-1; 10 bases are shared with TRBD1. This CDR3 has 17 residues. CDR1 KGHSH and CDR2 LQKENI come from the germline V gene. V lost 1 base, J lost 4 bases, and 7 bases stayed unmatched. CDR3 nucleotide sequence: TGTGCCAGCTCACCACTGAGGACAGGGGGTCGTTACAATGAGCAGTTCTTC. It encodes CASSPLRTGGRYNEQFF.

The V call is TRBV29-1, the J call TRBJ2-5; D perhaps matches TRBD1 (8 bases). Germline lookup yields CDR1 SQVTM and CDR2 ANQGSEA. Trimming removed 1 base from V and 12 bases from J, with 18 bases in between. The CDR3 length is 13 residues. CDR3 amino acids: CSVEVEQGGFEYF. The CDR3 DNA reads TGCAGCGTTGAAGTGGAACAGGGGGGGTTCGAGTACTTC.

This chain links TRBV3-1 with TRBJ1-1, with D perhaps TRBD1 (5 bases). CDR3 size: 16 residues. The V end was cut by 4 bases, the J end by 6 bases, with 21 bases between. Germline CDR1 and CDR2: LGHDT and YNNKEL (reference sequence). The CDR3 loop is CASSPPGDRILAEAFF. CDR3 in DNA: TGTGCCAGCAGCCCTCCGGGGGATCGGATCCTCGCTGAAGCTTTCTTT.

This clonotype was counted between two and nine times. The chain couples TRBV30 to TRBJ2-7; 10 bases line up with TRBD1. CDR1 is GTSNPN and CDR2 is SVGIG in the germline V gene (reference sequence). V dropped 5 bases and J dropped 4; count of bases not matched to a gene: 8. There are 14 residues in the CDR3. The CDR3 DNA sequence: TGTGCCTGGGGGACTCGGGGACAGGGGTACGAGCAGTACTTC. Its protein is CAWGTRGQGYEQYF.

Only a few counts were recorded for this clonotype. The chain is built from TRBV20-1 and TRBJ2-1; D ambiguous. The CDR3 runs to 14 residues. With 5 bases removed from V and 6 bases from J, the gap between germline ends came to 17 bases. Germline values: CDR1 DFQATT, CDR2 SNEGSKA (reference sequence). CDR3 protein: CSAQDRGLANEQFF. In DNA, the CDR3 is TGCAGTGCTCAAGACCGCGGTCTTGCCAATGAGCAGTTCTTC.

On this clonotype: A single base separates this from a much larger clone, so it may be a read error. The chain carries TRBV29-1 and TRBJ2-5; 9 bases map to TRBD1. Trimming at V came to 7 bases and at J to 11 bases, leaving 8 bases not matched to a gene. In germline, CDR1 is SQVTM, CDR2 ANQGSEA. CDR3 length: 11 residues. The CDR3 DNA reads as TGCAGCGGGGGGACAGGGCATGAGCAGTACTTC. Amino acids: CSGGTGHEQYF. The entire variable domain, with the rest obtained from reference TRBV29-1 and TRBJ2-5, is as follows: SAVISQKPSRDICQRGTSLTIQCQVDSQVTMMFWYRQQPGQSLTLIATANQGSEATYESGFVIDKFPISRPNLTFSTLTVSNMSPEDSSIYLCSGGTGHEQYFGPGTRLLVL.